The 26 T cell receptor beta chains reported below all come from one sample, sequenced in a study of T cell changes during pregnancy in multiple sclerosis. Some clones are missing from TCRdb's copy, which holds only in-frame ones; the method was immunoSEQ multiplex PCR. The table lists approximately 9,300 clones, under 85% of them singletons. The specimen comprised CD8+ T cells from peripheral blood mononuclear cells, sampled in the third trimester of pregnancy. These receptors all come from a female donor in good health, enrolled as a control in a pregnancy study.

The chain recombines TRBV19 with TRBJ2-7; no firm D call. The germline CDR1 and CDR2 sequences are LNHDA and SQIVND (reference sequence). V lost 4 bases, J lost 3 bases, and 10 bases lay in between. The CDR3 extends over 13 amino acids. The CDR3 here is CASSTTRHYEQYF. CDR3 DNA sequence: TGTGCCAGTAGTACCACCAGACACTACGAGCAGTACTTC.

V and J are TRBV4-2 and TRBJ2-3; TRBD1 matches at 7 bases. V lost 0 bases and J lost 6; bases outside the gene matches: 9. CDR3 length equals 16 residues. From germline, CDR1 is LGHNA and CDR2 YNFKEQ. CDR3 sequence: CASSQEAGGGTDTQYF. The DNA for the CDR3 is TGTGCCAGCAGCCAAGAAGCAGGGGGTGGGACCGATACGCAGTATTTT.

J is TRBJ2-1 and V is TRBV4-2, with 11 nucleotides matching TRBD2. CDR3 length: 16 amino acids. V lost 5 bases and J lost 5; bases outside the gene matches: 8. Per the germline V gene, CDR1 is LGHNA and CDR2 is YNFKEQ. The CDR3 region is CASSRAPSGGNNEQFF. As DNA, the CDR3 is TGTGCCAGCAGCAGAGCCCCTAGCGGGGGGAACAATGAGCAGTTCTTC.

The count of this clone is one. This chain uses TRBV14 with TRBJ2-5; tentatively, D is TRBD2 (5 bases). Germline CDR1 reads SGHDN; CDR2 reads FVKESK. The CDR3 extends over 15 amino acids. V lost 4 bases and J lost 5, with 17 bases in between. CDR3 in DNA: TGTGCCAGCAGCCCGGAGTCGTTCCGGAGGGAGACCCAGTACTTC. Its protein is CASSPESFRRETQYF.

The chain couples TRBV9 to TRBJ2-3; TRBD2 aligns across 12 bases. V dropped 1 base and J dropped 5; count of bases not matched to a gene: 5. This CDR3 has 16 amino acids. Germline CDR1 SGDLS, CDR2 YYNGEE. The CDR3 spells CASSVKTSGSVDTQYF. The DNA for the CDR3 is TGTGCCAGCAGCGTAAAGACTAGCGGGAGTGTAGATACGCAGTATTTT.

The chain uses TRBV9 and TRBJ2-7; TRBD2 might be the D (6 bases). The V end was cut by 3 bases, the J end by 3 bases, with 13 bases between. The CDR3 contains 14 residues. The germline CDR1 and CDR2 sequences are SGDLS and YYNGEE. Here the CDR3 reads CASSERGGYYEQYF. The CDR3 bases are TGTGCCAGCAGCGAACGGGGAGGCTACTACGAGCAGTACTTC. The whole variable domain, filled in from reference TRBV9 and TRBJ2-7, reads DSGVTQTPKHLITATGQRVTLRCSPRSGDLSVYWYQQSLDQGLQFLIQYYNGEERAKGNILERFSAQQFPDLHSELNLSSLELGDSALYFCASSERGGYYEQYFGPGTRLTVT.

The chain couples TRBV6-1 to TRBJ2-2, with TRBD1 identical over 11 bases. CDR3 length equals 17 residues. Germline CDR1 reads MNHNS; CDR2 reads SASEGT. Trimming took 3 bases from V and 4 from J; bases not matched to a gene: 7. CDR3 bases: TGTGCCAGCAGTGAGGGGGGAGGGACAGGGGGCACCGGGGAGCTGTTTTTT. Translated, it gives CASSEGGGTGGTGELFF.

This chain connects TRBV4-3 to TRBJ2-5, with D possibly TRBD2 on 6 matching bases. The J call may be mistaken, given a closer DNA end match to TRBJ2-7. CDR3 size: 17 residues. Germline CDR1 LGHNA, CDR2 YSLEER. The CDR3 coding sequence is TGCGCCAGCAGCCAGGGCGGGGTCCCGGGGGAGGACTACGAGCAGTACTTC. Encoded protein: CASSQGGVPGEDYEQYF.

This clone was observed a few times. The chain recombines TRBV10-3 with TRBJ2-7; 9 bases align to TRBD2. Germline CDR1 is ENHRY and CDR2 is SYGVKD. The CDR3 runs to 18 residues. The ends lost 2 bases at V and 3 bases at J; junction bases unmatched: 14. The CDR3 region is CAISEPGTSNLDGYEQYF. The CDR3 DNA sequence: TGTGCCATCAGTGAGCCAGGGACTAGCAATCTAGATGGCTACGAGCAGTACTTC.

Remarks on this clone: A junction end diverges from the germline sequence, so it may reflect a read error. J is TRBJ2-7 and V is TRBV27; the match to TRBD1 covers 7 bases. Germline CDR1 and CDR2: MNHEY and SMNVEV (reference sequence). CDR3 length: 13 amino acids. The CDR3 loop reads CASSLTGTALRTF. For the CDR3, the DNA is TGTGCCAGCAGTCTTACGGGGACAGCCCTAAGGACTTTC.

V is TRBV19 and J is TRBJ2-3; D might be TRBD2 (6 bases). Germline CDR1 is LNHDA and CDR2 is SQIVND (reference sequence). V dropped 10 bases and J dropped 1 base, with 9 bases sitting between them. CDR3 length: 12 amino acids. The CDR3 nucleotides read TGTGCCACTAGCGTCGGCACAGATACGCAGTATTTT. As protein: CATSVGTDTQYF.

The chain recombines TRBV27 with TRBJ2-3, with unresolved D. The CDR3 contains 12 residues. The germline V gene encodes CDR1 MNHEY and CDR2 SMNVEV (reference sequence). Trimming left V 6 bases short and J 0 bases short, with 4 bases between. CDR3 sequence reads: CASSQSTDTQYF. The CDR3, as DNA: TGTGCCAGCAGCCAGAGCACAGATACGCAGTATTTT.

The chain combines TRBV9 with TRBJ2-7; D perhaps matches TRBD2 (6 bases). The CDR3 contains 11 residues. Trimming pared 4 bases from V and 5 bases from J, leaving 7 bases between. From germline, CDR1 is SGDLS and CDR2 YYNGEE. The CDR3 DNA is TGTGCCAGCAGCCGGGGGAACGAGCAGTACTTC. This sequence encodes CASSRGNEQYF.

The chain uses TRBV13 and TRBJ2-1; D is perhaps TRBD2 (5 bases). Looked up from germline, CDR1 is PRHDT and CDR2 is FYEKMQ (reference sequence). The CDR3 consists of 13 residues. V lost 4 bases to trimming and J lost 2 bases, with 6 bases between them. The CDR3 coding sequence is TGTGCCAGCAGCTCCGGGACCTACAATGAGCAGTTCTTC. This encodes CASSSGTYNEQFF.

The chain combines TRBV27 with TRBJ1-1; TRBD1 agrees at 7 bases. CDR1 is MNHEY, CDR2 SMNVEV, per germline (reference sequence). The CDR3 length is 15 residues. V shed 3 bases and J 1 base; nucleotides not matched to a gene: 5. As DNA, the CDR3 is TGTGCCAGCAGTTTGACAGGGACTGAGAACACTGAAGCTTTCTTT. Encoded protein: CASSLTGTENTEAFF.

J is TRBJ2-3 and V is TRBV4-3, with 9 nucleotides matching TRBD2. The CDR3 is made up of 18 amino acids. Germline-derived CDR1 and CDR2 are LGHNA and YSLEER. With 0 bases clipped from V and 4 bases from J, the junction kept 11 bases outside the gene matches. CDR3 coding DNA: TGCGCCAGCAGCCAAGAAGGCCCCTCTGGCGGGGGGGCAGATACGCAGTATTTT. Translating gives CASSQEGPSGGGADTQYF.

This clone was counted only a few times. This sequence joins TRBV7-2 and TRBJ1-4, with D possibly matching TRBD1 (5 bases). The CDR3 has 16 amino acids. The germline CDR1 and CDR2 sequences are SGHTA and FQGNSA. V lost 2 bases, J lost 0 bases, and 10 bases lay in between. For the CDR3, the DNA is TGTGCCAGCAGCTTATTATCGGGGGCAACTAATGAAAAACTGTTTTTT. This sequence encodes CASSLLSGATNEKLFF. The full variable domain, rest sourced from reference TRBV7-2 and TRBJ1-4, is GAGVSQSPSNKVTEKGKDVELRCDPISGHTALYWYRQSLGQGLEFLIYFQGNSAPDKSGLPSDRFSAERTGGSVSTLTIQRTQQEDSAVYLCASSLLSGATNEKLFFGSGTQLSVL.

This clone was found a few times. This sequence joins TRBV6-4 and TRBJ2-3, with TRBD2 matching over 11 bases. With V trimmed by 8 bases and J by 4 bases, 5 bases remained unmatched. Germline CDR1 MRHNA, CDR2 SNTAGT. This CDR3 contains 14 residues. In DNA form, the CDR3 reads TGTGCCAGCTCTAGCGGGGGGATCTCAGATACGCAGTATTTT. Amino acids: CASSSGGISDTQYF.

This chain connects TRBV27 to TRBJ2-3; TRBD2 matches 7 bases. From germline, CDR1 is MNHEY and CDR2 SMNVEV (reference sequence). The CDR3 sequence is 16 residues long. Trimming cost V 6 bases and J 8 bases; bases outside gene matches: 17. The CDR3 region has the DNA TGTGCCAGCAGCCCCCTCGGGGGAGGGGATCAGGGTACGCAGTATTTT. This gives the protein CASSPLGGGDQGTQYF.

The CDR3 loop reads CASSPLPVPNEQFF. In DNA, the CDR3 is TGTGCCAGCAGCCCCCTCCCGGTTCCCAATGAGCAGTTCTTC. The chain joins TRBV9 to TRBJ2-1; D is unclear. V was trimmed by 4 bases and J by 6 bases, leaving 14 bases between them. In germline, CDR1 is SGDLS, CDR2 YYNGEE. CDR3 length: 14 residues.

The chain couples TRBV28 to TRBJ1-6; D call uncertain. Per the germline V gene, CDR1 is MDHEN and CDR2 is SYDVKM. The length of the CDR3 is 14 residues. With 5 bases removed from V and 14 bases from J, the gap between germline ends came to 19 bases. For the CDR3, the DNA is TGTGCCAGCAGTACTCCAGACGGCCCCCGGGCCCTCCACTTT. Translated: CASSTPDGPRALHF.

This clone was recorded a few times. This chain connects TRBV4-3 to TRBJ2-1, with a weak D call TRBD2 (5 bases). The germline V gene encodes CDR1 LGHNA and CDR2 YSLEER. The CDR3 is 14 amino acids. V lost 4 bases to trimming and J lost 7 bases, with 14 bases between them. The CDR3 DNA reads TGCGCCAGCAGCCCCCAGACCGGGGATAATGAGCAGTTCTTC. It yields the protein CASSPQTGDNEQFF.

This chain links TRBV6-4 with TRBJ2-3; 7 bases map to TRBD2. After removal of 4 bases from V and 6 bases from J, the junction contained 4 bases not matched to a gene. CDR1 and CDR2 (germline): MRHNA, SNTAGT. CDR3 length: 13 residues. CDR3 protein: CASSADGRDTQYF. DNA of the CDR3: TGTGCCAGCAGTGCCGACGGGAGGGATACGCAGTATTTT.

The rearrangement uses TRBV7-3 and TRBJ2-1, with 13 bases aligning to TRBD2. J was trimmed by 10 bases and V by 0 bases; bases with no gene match: 3. The CDR3 spans 15 residues. Germline CDR1 and CDR2: SGHTA and FQGTGA. CDR3 coding DNA: TGTGCCAGCAGCTTAACGACTAGCGGGAGGCGGGAGCAGTTCTTC. It is translated as CASSLTTSGRREQFF.

This clone was counted a single time. The V and J genes are TRBV6-4 and TRBJ2-1; the match to TRBD2 covers 10 bases. Per the germline V gene, CDR1 is MRHNA and CDR2 is SNTAGT. V dropped 3 bases and J dropped 2; count of bases not matched to a gene: 7. CDR3 length: 17 amino acids. The CDR3 here is CASSEDPSGGAYNEQFF. The CDR3 nucleotides are TGTGCCAGCAGTGAAGACCCAAGCGGGGGGGCCTACAATGAGCAGTTCTTC.

The rearrangement joins TRBV11-2 to TRBJ2-7; a possible D gene is TRBD1 (5 bases). Trimming cost V 3 bases and J 0 bases, with 9 bases left between them. The CDR3 length is 14 residues. Per germline, CDR1 SGHAT and CDR2 FQNNGV. In DNA form, the CDR3 reads TGTGCCAGCAGCTTGGGCAGGGCCTCCTACGAGCAGTACTTC. Its protein product is CASSLGRASYEQYF.